There are a few counts of the clone carrying this T cell receptor (beta chain). The data were obtained in a study of cytomegalovirus exposure and HLA in healthy donors. PCR amplification relied on 60 Vbeta primers (plus 13 Jbeta primers). Clones were sequenced by immunoSEQ multiplex PCR, and TCRdb holds only the in-frame ones, with some missing. This table holds 99,000 or so clones, about an eighth found once. Looked up from germline, CDR1 is MGHDK and CDR2 is SYGVNS. Trimming took off 5 bases at V and 3 bases at J, with 10 bases between the two ends. This CDR3 region has 13 residues. The chain links TRBV25-1 to TRBJ1-1, with D hard to call. This receptor was taken from a man aged 35 to 55 in good health and CMV-seropositive. The sample comprised PBMCs. The CDR3 DNA sequence: TGTGCCAGCAGTATAACATCCTACACTGAAGCTTTCTTT. Translated: CASSITSYTEAFF.